The present TCR beta chain was sequenced within a study of regulatory T cells in long-lasting Graves disease. Relying on iRepertoire HTBI primers and Arm-PCR of CDR3 regions, the team built TCR beta libraries. TCRdb reprocessed the multiplex PCR reads with MiXCR, giving one entry per CDR3 protein. Of roughly 400,000 distinct CDR3 sequences detected, around 20% appear once; the ten largest clones hold roughly an eighth. Time point noted: persistent/refractory GD, antithyroid drugs over 5 years with positive TRAb. PBMC RNA was the source of the TCR library. From germline, CDR1 is SEHNR and CDR2 FQNEAQ (reference sequence). This CDR3 has 13 amino acids. V dropped 4 bases and J dropped 3 bases, with 7 bases sitting between them. As to this clonotype: Its antigen is as yet unknown.

Study-wide points: Sample size, which was small, may have reduced accuracy.

The clonotype originates from a female donor with Graves disease. The sample consisted of peripheral blood mononuclear cells (PBMCs), taken when the disease was refractory, from a patient treated with antithyroid drugs. This chain joins TRBV7-9 and TRBJ1-5, with D unresolved. CDR3 sequence: CASSSIPNQPQHF. CDR3 sequence (DNA): TGTGCCAGCAGCTCCATACCCAATCAGCCCCAGCATTTT.